These 28 T cell receptor beta chains came from one sample sequenced in a study of CXCR3-negative and CXCR3-positive naive CD8 T cells. Preparation of TRB cDNA libraries relied on 5' RACE carrying UMI labels. Each CDR3 protein gets one entry in TCRdb, which reprocessed the 5' RACE reads and gives no DNA. The specimen's table records around 8,000 distinct CDR3 sequences. The sample consisted of naive CXCR3- CD8+ T cells from blood. Subset in this sample: CD45RO-CCR7+CD27+CD95- naive CD8+ T cells lacking CXCR3 (TNR3-). The receptor source for this set is a human donor in good health. Some clones in this sample may be carry-over from other donors' samples.

This sequence joins TRBV14 and TRBJ1-1. Germline V CDR1 and CDR2: SGHDN, FVKESK. There are 11 residues in the CDR3. The CDR3 loop is CASSQGTEAFF.

This chain connects TRBV4-1 to TRBJ1-1. Looked up from germline, CDR1 is MGHRA and CDR2 is YSYEKL. This CDR3 spans 14 amino acids. CDR3 amino acids: CASSSSPMNTEAFF.

The chain joins TRBV4-1 to TRBJ2-7; there is no DNA to check the TCRdb D call of TRBD2. Germline V CDR1 and CDR2: MGHRA, YSYEKL. CDR3 size: 17 residues. The CDR3 sequence is CASTQTPRGGRVDEQYF.

The V call is TRBV27, the J call TRBJ2-1. Germline CDR1 MNHEY, CDR2 SMNVEV (reference sequence). The CDR3 has 11 residues. The CDR3 sequence is CASTASGEQFF.

Frequency places this clonotype as medium-sized (0.01 to 0.1%). The CDR3 is CASVFANEQFF. This chain connects TRBV6-6 to TRBJ2-1. This CDR3 is built from 11 residues. Germline-derived CDR1 and CDR2 are MNHNY and SVGAGI (reference sequence).

This clonotype is medium-sized (0.01 to 0.1%) by frequency. This chain connects TRBV15 to TRBJ2-3; the TRBD2 assignment by TCRdb is unverifiable without DNA. CDR3 length: 17 amino acids. Per germline, CDR1 LNHNV and CDR2 YYDKDF (reference sequence). The CDR3 is CATSRFFGGVDPDTQYF.

This clonotype is classed as medium-sized by frequency. This chain connects TRBV29-1 to TRBJ2-2. The CDR3 is 13 residues long. Germline V gives CDR1 SQVTM, CDR2 ANQGSEA. This CDR3 is CSVEIRRGGELFF.

The chain links TRBV6-5 to TRBJ1-6; checking the TCRdb D call of TRBD1 is not possible without DNA. The CDR3 loop spans 15 amino acids. Germline V lookup: CDR1 MNHEY, CDR2 SVGAGI. This CDR3 reads CASTDRDRDNSPLHF.

The CDR3 is CASSSEEAGGPYEQYF. This chain joins TRBV7-6 and TRBJ2-7; TCRdb outputs TRBD2, but without DNA this stays unchecked. Germline CDR1 and CDR2: SGHVS and FNYEAQ. The CDR3 has 16 residues. Variable domain in full (rest from reference TRBV7-6 and TRBJ2-7): GAGVSQSPRYKVTKRGQDVALRCDPISGHVSLYWYRQALGQGPEFLTYFNYEAQQDKSGLPNDRFSAERPEGSISTLTIQRTEQRDSAMYRCASSSEEAGGPYEQYFGPGTRLTVT.

This chain uses TRBV29-1 with TRBJ2-2; TCRdb lists TRBD2, though no DNA is available to test this call. Germline CDR1 reads SQVTM; CDR2 reads ANQGSEA. The CDR3 is made up of 14 amino acids. This CDR3 reads CSVRLAGFTGELFF.

This CDR3 is CSVALMNTEAFF. The J gene is TRBJ1-1, the V gene TRBV29-1. The CDR3 consists of 12 residues. Germline V gives CDR1 SQVTM, CDR2 ANQGSEA.

The gene calls are TRBV9 and TRBJ1-6; lacking DNA, the TRBD1 call made by TCRdb goes unchecked. The germline V gene encodes CDR1 SGDLS and CDR2 YYNGEE. This CDR3 has 14 residues. CDR3 loop: CASSGTGDGSPLHF.

This CDR3 is CASSEVVSGKYEQFF. The chain joins TRBV6-1 to TRBJ2-1; TCRdb proposes TRBD2, but this gene call is untestable without DNA. Germline V lookup: CDR1 MNHNS, CDR2 SASEGT. The CDR3 spans 15 residues.

This sequence joins TRBV28 and TRBJ1-2; TCRdb designates TRBD1, a call that cannot be tested without DNA. This CDR3 has 16 amino acids. Germline CDR1 is MDHEN and CDR2 is SYDVKM. The CDR3: CASSPVPGQKNYGYTF.

The V call is TRBV29-1, the J call TRBJ2-2. The CDR3 runs to 13 residues. Germline V lookup: CDR1 SQVTM, CDR2 ANQGSEA. This CDR3 reads CSVEEAATGELFF.

By frequency, this clonotype is medium-sized (0.01 to 0.1%). The chain carries TRBV14 and TRBJ2-1; TCRdb's assignment of TRBD1 cannot be checked, as there is no DNA. Germline assignment: CDR1 SGHDN and CDR2 FVKESK. CDR3 length equals 15 residues. The CDR3 here is CASSQEPPRNNEQFF.

The chain joins TRBV29-1 to TRBJ2-1; the D gene TCRdb calls, TRBD1, cannot be checked with no DNA. Germline V gene sequence: CDR1 SQVTM, CDR2 ANQGSEA. The CDR3 totals 14 residues. The CDR3 loop reads CSVVGQGTYNEQFF.

Frequency places this clonotype as medium-sized (0.01 to 0.1%). The chain has TRBV5-1 and TRBJ2-3; TCRdb designates TRBD1, a call that cannot be tested without DNA. This CDR3 has 14 amino acids. Looked up from germline, CDR1 is SGHRS and CDR2 is YFSETQ. CDR3 loop: CASSLSGGIDTQYF.

Frequency places this clonotype as medium-sized. The V and J genes are TRBV28 and TRBJ2-1; TCRdb lists TRBD1, though no DNA is available to test this call. Germline CDR1 reads MDHEN; CDR2 reads SYDVKM. The CDR3 length is 16 residues. The CDR3 spells CASSLRGRESYNEQFF.

This clonotype counts as medium-sized by frequency. The chain couples TRBV29-1 to TRBJ2-5; TCRdb designates TRBD2, a call that cannot be tested without DNA. The CDR3 runs 12 residues. Germline V lookup: CDR1 SQVTM, CDR2 ANQGSEA. The CDR3 here is CSGWEQEETQYF.

This rearrangement joins TRBV5-6 to TRBJ2-7; TCRdb's assignment of TRBD2 cannot be checked, as there is no DNA. The CDR3 consists of 16 residues. CDR1 is SGHDT and CDR2 is YYEEEE in the germline V gene. This CDR3 reads CASSFKGLAGVSEQYF.

The chain combines TRBV29-1 with TRBJ2-1; TCRdb designates TRBD1, a call that cannot be tested without DNA. Germline values: CDR1 SQVTM, CDR2 ANQGSEA. The CDR3 consists of 16 residues. CDR3 in amino acids: CSVEAYQGINYNEQFF.

This sequence joins TRBV10-2 and TRBJ2-7; with no DNA, the TCRdb D assignment of TRBD2 cannot be verified. Germline assignment: CDR1 WSHSY and CDR2 SAAADI. CDR3 length: 13 amino acids. The CDR3 sequence: CASSDARVYEQYF.

Judged by frequency, this clonotype is medium-sized. V and J are TRBV12-3 or TRBV12-4 and TRBJ2-1; there is no DNA to check the TCRdb D call of TRBD2. The CDR3 is 15 residues long. CDR3 loop: CASRDLSGSRSEQFF.

Its frequency marks this clonotype as medium-sized. This chain joins TRBV5-1 and TRBJ2-1; without DNA, the TCRdb call of TRBD2 cannot be checked. Germline loops: CDR1 SGHRS, CDR2 YFSETQ. The CDR3 has 15 amino acids. This CDR3 is CASSLISGSHNEQFF.

This rearrangement joins TRBV25-1 to TRBJ2-1. CDR1 and CDR2 (germline): MGHDK, SYGVNS. The CDR3 covers 11 residues. The CDR3 protein is CASREAGEQFF.

This clonotype is labeled medium-sized based on frequency. The chain combines TRBV3-1 with TRBJ2-3; absent DNA, TCRdb's TRBD1 call cannot be checked. Germline CDR1 is LGHDT and CDR2 is YNNKEL (reference sequence). The CDR3 loop spans 16 amino acids. Here the CDR3 reads CASSHLPGLNTDTQYF.

Measured by frequency, this clonotype is medium-sized (0.01 to 0.1%). The chain couples TRBV15 to TRBJ2-1; TCRdb gives TRBD1 as the D gene, but with no DNA this cannot be confirmed. CDR3 length: 14 amino acids. Germline V CDR1 and CDR2: LNHNV, YYDKDF (reference sequence). This CDR3 is CATLPGETSNEQFF.